This TCR beta chain appears in the sequencing data of a study of blood T cell dynamics during melanoma immunotherapy. For the study at large: Standard first-line treatment here was pembrolizumab or nivolumab plus ipilimumab in metastatic melanoma. Study conclusions and caveats: Immune-effector CD8+ cells best matched cell-free DNA CDR3 sequences and were most clonal.

Notes on this clone: Antigen unknown.

Time point given: pre-treatment baseline. Each sorted CD8+ T cell subset had its entire DNA loaded. Profiling relied on immunoSEQ multiplex PCR, and the TCRdb table lists in-frame clones only, not all of them. The sample yields nearly 3,500 clones, approximately 92% seen once. The V and J ends lost 5 bases and 7 bases respectively, with 15 bases between them. CDR3 length: 13 amino acids. CDR1 LNHDA and CDR2 SQIVND come from the germline V gene (reference sequence). The receptor was derived from a human donor with melanoma. Sequences were derived from effector memory CD8+ T cells from blood, sampled from a patient treated with checkpoint blockade. The gene calls are TRBV19 and TRBJ2-7; either TRBD1 or TRBD2 may supply D (5 bases each). The CDR3 loop reads CASSLTRGLEQYF. CDR3 DNA sequence: TGTGCCAGTAGTTTAACGAGGGGCTTGGAGCAGTACTTC.